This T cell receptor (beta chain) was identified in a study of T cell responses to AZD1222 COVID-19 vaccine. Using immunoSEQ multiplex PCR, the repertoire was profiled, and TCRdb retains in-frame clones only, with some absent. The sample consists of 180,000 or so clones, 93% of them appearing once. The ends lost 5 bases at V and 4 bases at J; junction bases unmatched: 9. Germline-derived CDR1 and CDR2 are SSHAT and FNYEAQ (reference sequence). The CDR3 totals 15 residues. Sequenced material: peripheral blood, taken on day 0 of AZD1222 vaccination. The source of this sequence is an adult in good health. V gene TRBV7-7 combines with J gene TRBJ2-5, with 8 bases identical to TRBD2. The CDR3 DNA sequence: TGTGCCAGCAGCCGTAGCGGGGTAGGAGGAGAGACCCAGTACTTC. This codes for CASSRSGVGGETQYF. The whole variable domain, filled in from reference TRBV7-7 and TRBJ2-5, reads GAGVSQSPRYKVTKRGQDVTLRCDPISSHATLYWYQQALGQGPEFLTYFNYEAQPDKSGLPSDRFSAERPEGSISTLTIQRTEQRDSAMYRCASSRSGVGGETQYFGPGTRLLVL.